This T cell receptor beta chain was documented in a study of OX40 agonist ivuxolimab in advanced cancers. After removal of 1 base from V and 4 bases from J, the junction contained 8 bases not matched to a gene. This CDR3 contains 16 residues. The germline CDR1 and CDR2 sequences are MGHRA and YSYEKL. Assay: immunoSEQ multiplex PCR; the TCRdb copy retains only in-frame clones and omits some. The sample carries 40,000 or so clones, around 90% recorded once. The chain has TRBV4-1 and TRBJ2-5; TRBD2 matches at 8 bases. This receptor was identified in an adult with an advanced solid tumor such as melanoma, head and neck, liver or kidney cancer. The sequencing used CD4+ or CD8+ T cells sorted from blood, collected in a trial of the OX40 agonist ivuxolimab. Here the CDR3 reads CASSQGNSGVRETQYF. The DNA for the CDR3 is TGCGCCAGCAGCCAAGGCAATAGCGGGGTTCGAGAGACCCAGTACTTC.